This TCR beta chain was sequenced during a study of early T cells in non-severe SARS-CoV-2 infection (dated by TCRdb to the early 2020s). Background for the entire study: Because TCR sequencing was done on bulk RNA from unsorted whole blood, the alpha and beta chains could not be paired. Here is what the overall study found, with its caveats: VDJdb matching was skewed toward anti-spike CD8 responses and likely underestimated virus-specific expansions by missing private and CD4 specificities.

Germline trimming: 5 bases from V, 12 bases from J; junction bases outside gene matches: 3. The CDR3 spans 12 residues, from the cysteine through the phenylalanine. Of the read, only the CDR3 DNA is kept; its 36 bases are in frame from base 1. Per the germline V gene, SGHVS is the CDR1 and FNYEAQ is the CDR2. The library was built by means of 5' RACE. Sequencing relied on a NextSeq 500. To correct for sequencing error and PCR bias, the TCR library protocol tagged individual cDNA molecules with unique molecular identifiers. TCR alpha and beta chains were both sequenced, and the abundances of alpha and beta sequences in each sample were closely correlated with each other. In the paper's pipeline: V gene, J gene and CDR3 annotation of TCR sequences was performed with Decombinator V4. TCRs were defined as expanded if a significant change between any two time points was detected under a Poisson model with p below 0.0001. TCR abundances were normalised to the total number of TCRs sequenced per sample and expressed as counts per million. MAIT TCRs were defined by TRAV1-2 paired with TRAJ12, TRAJ20 or TRAJ33, and iNKT TCRs by TRAV10 paired with TRAJ18. VDJdb, accessed 1 November 2021, was searched for CMV, EBV and SARS-CoV-2 annotated TCRs, with TCRs annotated for multiple antigens excluded. The raw public data were reprocessed by TCRdb itself: fastp quality trimming at Q25, MiXCR clonotype calling, in-frame beta chains only. All rows with the same CDR3 protein become a single entry with the most common DNA and genes. These V and J calls originate from TCRdb's pipeline instead of the authors' own analysis. Within this sample are approximately 99,000 distinct CDR3 sequences, with roughly an eighth of them counted one time only. Clones ranked in the top ten supply 3% to 3.5% of the sample.

This clonotype was observed many times. No cognate antigen has been identified for it. One base away there is no much larger clone; base qualities are not given. The study was a case-control design nested within a healthcare worker cohort in London, UK, with weekly nasopharyngeal swab PCR tests and blood sampling. Healthcare workers were enrolled in the week of the UK lockdown, from 23 to 31 March 2020, and were followed every week for up to about 16 weeks. The chain is made from TRBV7-6 and TRBJ2-1, with 11 bases aligning to TRBD2. Sample: whole blood. This TCR was sampled from an adult who was a healthcare worker with PCR-confirmed SARS-CoV-2 infection or an uninfected control (not recorded which). The sequenced DNA: TGTGCCAGCAGCGGGACTAGCGGTTGGCAGTTCTTC. This sequence encodes CASSGTSGWQFF.